The present TCR beta chain was sequenced within a study of T cells after somatic rescue of genetic block. Here immunoSEQ multiplex PCR was the method, and the copy in TCRdb shows in-frame clones only, minus some. The sample contains tens of thousands of clones, about 90% of which appear only once. The receptor's source is a woman between 18 and 29 years old. The sample taken for sequencing was peripheral blood mononuclear cells (PBMCs).

The chain's CDR3 is CASSLLTSGDTQYF. The DNA of the CDR3 is TGTGCCAGCAGCTTGTTGACGTCCGGGGATACGCAGTATTTT. This chain links TRBV5-4 with TRBJ2-3; the D is unclear. Germline V gene data show CDR1 as SGHNT and CDR2 as YYREEE (reference sequence). Trimming removed 1 base at V and 6 bases at J, with 12 bases between. This CDR3 has 14 amino acids.